Sequencing of this T cell receptor (beta chain) was carried out in a study of T cells in Graves' hyperthyroidism and ophthalmopathy. The study, taken as a whole, reports: Blood samples included most of the expanded thyroid clonotypes exceeding 0.001. Ophthalmopathy cases were set apart from stable hyperthyroidism by a 13 V-J model.

The CDR3 sequence is 14 residues long. CDR1 is SGHDN, CDR2 FVKESK, per germline. Trimming took off 2 bases at V and 7 bases at J, with 11 bases between the two ends. This clonotype turned up a few times. Its specificity is unknown. Amplified TCR beta CDR3 regions derived from RNA transcripts. During a first-round RT-PCR of the TCR CDR3, the HTBI primer set was used. MiXCR was run by TCRdb on the multiplex PCR reads, yielding one entry per CDR3 protein. The sample shows nearly 750,000 distinct CDR3 sequences, roughly a third of them seen only once. Researchers defined stable Graves' hyperthyroidism as no ophthalmopathy progression within 18 months. Diagnoses were made from clinical symptoms, serum measures (thyroxine and TRAb), thyroid ultrasound and orbital computed tomography.

Sequenced: blood. The receptor comes from a woman between 40 and 50 years old with Graves' hyperthyroidism. This rearrangement joins TRBV14 to TRBJ1-4; D possibly corresponds to TRBD1 (6 bases). The CDR3 nucleotides are TGTGCCAGCAGCCAATTAACAGGGCCTGAAAAACTGTTTTTT. Its protein is CASSQLTGPEKLFF.